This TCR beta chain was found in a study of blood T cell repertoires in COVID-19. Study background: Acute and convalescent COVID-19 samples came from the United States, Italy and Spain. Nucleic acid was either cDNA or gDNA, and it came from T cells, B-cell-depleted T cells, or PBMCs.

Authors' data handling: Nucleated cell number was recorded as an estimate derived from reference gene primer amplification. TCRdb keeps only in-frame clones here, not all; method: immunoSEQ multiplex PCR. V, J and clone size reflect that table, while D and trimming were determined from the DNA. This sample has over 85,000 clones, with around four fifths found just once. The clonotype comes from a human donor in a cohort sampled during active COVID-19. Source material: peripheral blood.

For the CDR3, the DNA is TGTGCCAGCAGTGGTTACGGCGAGGATGGCTACACCTTC. This codes for CASSGYGEDGYTF. The chain carries TRBV2 and TRBJ1-2; D remains ambiguous. The V gene's germline CDR1 is SNHLY and CDR2 FYNNEI. The CDR3 loop spans 13 amino acids. Between the trimmed V and J ends, which lost 4 bases and 6 bases, there was a span of 12 bases.